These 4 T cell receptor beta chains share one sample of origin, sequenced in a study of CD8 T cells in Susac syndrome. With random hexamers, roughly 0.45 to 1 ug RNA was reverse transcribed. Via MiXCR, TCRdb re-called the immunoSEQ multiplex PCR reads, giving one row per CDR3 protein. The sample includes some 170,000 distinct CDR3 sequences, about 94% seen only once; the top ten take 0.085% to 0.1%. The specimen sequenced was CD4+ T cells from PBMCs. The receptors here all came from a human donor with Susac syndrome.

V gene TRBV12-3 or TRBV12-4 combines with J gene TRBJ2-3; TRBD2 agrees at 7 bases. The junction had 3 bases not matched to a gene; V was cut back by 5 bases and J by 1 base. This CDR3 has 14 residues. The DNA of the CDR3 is TGTGCCAGCAGTCGGGACTATCGCACAGATACGCAGTATTTT. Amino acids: CASSRDYRTDTQYF.

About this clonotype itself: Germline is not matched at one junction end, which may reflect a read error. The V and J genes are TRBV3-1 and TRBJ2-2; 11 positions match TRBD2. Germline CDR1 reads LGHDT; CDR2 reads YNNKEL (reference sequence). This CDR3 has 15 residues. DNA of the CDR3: TGTGCCAGCAGGCGACTAGCGGGAAACACCGGGAAGCTGTTTTTT. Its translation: CASRRLAGNTGKLFF.

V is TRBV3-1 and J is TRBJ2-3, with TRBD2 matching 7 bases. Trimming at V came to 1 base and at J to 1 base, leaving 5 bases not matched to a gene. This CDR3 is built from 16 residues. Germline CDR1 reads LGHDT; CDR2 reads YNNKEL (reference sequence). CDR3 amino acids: CASSQGAGPGTDTQYF. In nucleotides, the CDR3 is TGTGCCAGCAGCCAAGGAGCGGGGCCCGGCACAGATACGCAGTATTTT.

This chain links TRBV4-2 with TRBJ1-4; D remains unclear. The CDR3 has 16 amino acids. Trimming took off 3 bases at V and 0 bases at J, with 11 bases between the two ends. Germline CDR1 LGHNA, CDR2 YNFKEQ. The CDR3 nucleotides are TGTGCCAGCAGCCAGGGCCGGACTGCAACTAATGAAAAACTGTTTTTT. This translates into CASSQGRTATNEKLFF.